These 25 T cell receptor beta chains came from one sample sequenced in a study of shared clonotypes between healthy human individuals. Assay used: immunoSEQ multiplex PCR; TCRdb lists only in-frame clones, some missing. Among 850,000 to 1,200,000 clones listed, 60% to 80% were seen once. The specimen was memory CD4+ T cells sorted from blood. As to subset: CD45RA-negative fraction. The receptors originated from a man younger than 35 in good health.

The chain carries TRBV13 and TRBJ2-5, with D perhaps matching TRBD2 (6 bases). Germline V gene sequence: CDR1 PRHDT, CDR2 FYEKMQ (reference sequence). CDR3 length: 13 amino acids. V was clipped by 3 bases and J by 5 bases, with 10 bases between them. In DNA form, the CDR3 reads TGTGCCAGCAGCTTTCAGCTAGCGGAGACCCAGTACTTC. Translation: CASSFQLAETQYF.

As regards this clone: Other DNA sequences in the same sample also yield this CDR3. The chain combines TRBV30 with TRBJ1-2; 9 bases align to TRBD1. The CDR3 runs to 17 residues. CDR1 is GTSNPN, CDR2 SVGIG, per germline (reference sequence). The V and J ends lost 0 bases and 7 bases, in that order; junction bases with no gene match: 15. In nucleotides, the CDR3 is TGTGCCTGGAGTGTATTGCCCCGGGGACAGGGACGGGTTGGCTACACCTTC. Its protein is CAWSVLPRGQGRVGYTF.

This clone was seen more than once but under ten times. This chain connects TRBV5-1 to TRBJ2-1; TRBD2 matches 9 bases. Per the germline V gene, CDR1 is SGHRS and CDR2 is YFSETQ. Losses at the gene ends were 6 bases for V and 2 bases for J; bases not matched to a gene: 9. The CDR3 has 16 residues. The CDR3 here is CASTPNSGGTYNEQFF. CDR3 nucleotide sequence: TGCGCCAGCACCCCGAATAGCGGGGGCACCTACAATGAGCAGTTCTTC. The full variable domain, with the rest looked up from reference TRBV5-1 and TRBJ2-1, is KAGVTQTPRYLIKTRGQQVTLSCSPISGHRSVSWYQQTPGQGLQFLFEYFSETQRNKGNFPGRFSGRQFSNSRSEMNVSTLELGDSALYLCASTPNSGGTYNEQFFGPGTRLTVL.

This clone appeared once. The chain recombines TRBV7-9 with TRBJ1-2; 9 nucleotides agree with TRBD1. V lost 6 bases and J lost 7; bases outside the gene matches: 9. Germline lookup yields CDR1 SEHNR and CDR2 FQNEAQ (reference sequence). The CDR3 is made up of 14 amino acids. The CDR3 loop reads CASSPGTGFGGYTF. The CDR3 region has the DNA TGTGCCAGCAGTCCTGGGACAGGGTTTGGTGGCTACACCTTC.

The chain employs TRBV5-1 and TRBJ1-1; TRBD1 is a possible D gene (5 bases). V dropped 4 bases and J dropped 1 base, with 14 bases sitting between them. This CDR3 contains 15 residues. Germline CDR1 SGHRS, CDR2 YFSETQ. This chain's CDR3 is CASSEGPQGNTEAFF. DNA for the CDR3: TGCGCCAGCAGCGAGGGGCCTCAGGGGAACACTGAAGCTTTCTTT.

This chain joins TRBV25-1 and TRBJ2-2; no firm D call. V was cut by 8 bases and J by 7 bases, with 20 bases left in between. In germline, CDR1 is MGHDK, CDR2 SYGVNS. CDR3 length: 15 amino acids. CDR3 amino acids: CASRGTTPGGGELFF. For the CDR3, the DNA is TGTGCCAGCCGCGGCACGACCCCGGGTGGCGGGGAGCTGTTTTTT.

The chain links TRBV5-4 to TRBJ2-3, with TRBD2 identical over 9 bases. Unmatched junction bases numbered 10, after V lost 5 bases and J lost 6 bases. This CDR3 has 15 amino acids. Germline CDR1 and CDR2: SGHNT and YYREEE (reference sequence). CDR3 DNA sequence: TGTGCCAGCAGGGATCAGCGGGGGGCAGGTGATACGCAGTATTTT. Translation: CASRDQRGAGDTQYF.

The chain links TRBV9 to TRBJ1-4; D is uncertain. The CDR3 is 15 residues long. V was pared by 1 base and J by 4 bases, with 11 bases between. Germline lookup yields CDR1 SGDLS and CDR2 YYNGEE. CDR3 nucleotides: TGTGCCAGCAGCGTATCCACTGATATTAATGAAAAACTGTTTTTT. This codes for CASSVSTDINEKLFF.

This chain uses TRBV28 with TRBJ2-2; 7 nucleotides agree with TRBD1. The germline CDR1 and CDR2 sequences are MDHEN and SYDVKM. The V and J ends lost 5 bases and 6 bases, in that order; junction bases with no gene match: 9. The CDR3 sequence is 15 residues long. In DNA, the CDR3 is TGTGCCAGCAGTACGGAGACAGGGCGGCCCGGGGAGCTGTTTTTT. It yields the protein CASSTETGRPGELFF.

As to this clone: This CDR3 is also generated by other DNA sequences in the sample. The chain combines TRBV5-4 with TRBJ2-3; maybe TRBD1 (5 bases). Trimming removed 0 bases from V and 4 bases from J, with 6 bases in between. The CDR3 runs to 13 residues. Germline assignment: CDR1 SGHNT and CDR2 YYREEE (reference sequence). CDR3 DNA sequence: TGTGCCAGCAGCTTGGGGGGCGCAGATACGCAGTATTTT. This gives the protein CASSLGGADTQYF.

This CDR3 reads CSVALGGGSSYEQYF. The CDR3 bases are TGCAGCGTTGCCCTCGGCGGGGGCTCGTCCTACGAGCAGTACTTC. The chain couples TRBV29-1 to TRBJ2-7, with TRBD2 as a possible D gene (7 bases). Per germline, CDR1 SQVTM and CDR2 ANQGSEA. The germline V and J ends were trimmed by 4 bases and 1 base, with 17 bases remaining between them. The CDR3 covers 15 residues.

This clone was detected only once. The CDR3 nucleotides are TGTGCCAGCAGTGAATCCGGGACAGGGAACTATGGCTACACCTTC. Protein product: CASSESGTGNYGYTF. This rearrangement joins TRBV6-1 to TRBJ1-2; 9 bases map to TRBD1. The V gene's germline CDR1 is MNHNS and CDR2 SASEGT. V lost 2 bases to trimming and J lost 2 bases; unmatched junction nucleotides: 3. CDR3 length: 15 amino acids.

The chain has TRBV11-2 and TRBJ1-1; TRBD1 might be the D (5 bases). The ends were cut back, 5 bases at V and 0 bases at J, with 13 bases in the middle. Germline-derived CDR1 and CDR2 are SGHAT and FQNNGV. The CDR3 runs 15 residues. For the CDR3, the DNA is TGTGCCAGCAGCCCTAACAGGCTCATGAACACTGAAGCTTTCTTT. The encoded protein is CASSPNRLMNTEAFF. Together with reference TRBV11-2 and TRBJ1-1, the CDR3 gives the full variable domain: EAGVAQSPRYKIIEKRQSVAFWCNPISGHATLYWYQQILGQGPKLLIQFQNNGVVDDSQLPKDRFSAERLKGVDSTLKIQPAKLEDSAVYLCASSPNRLMNTEAFFGQGTRLTVV.

The gene calls are TRBV18 and TRBJ2-5; D is perhaps TRBD1 (6 bases). V gave up 3 bases and J gave up 7 bases, with 21 bases separating them. The germline V gene has CDR1 KGHSH and CDR2 LQKENI. CDR3 length: 16 residues. The CDR3 nucleotides are TGTGCCAGCTCACCCACAAGGGACAACCTTGGAGGGACCCAGTACTTC. Amino acid sequence: CASSPTRDNLGGTQYF.

This chain connects TRBV20-1 to TRBJ1-2; D unresolved. Per the germline V gene, CDR1 is DFQATT and CDR2 is SNEGSKA (reference sequence). Trimming pared 6 bases from V and 6 bases from J, leaving 11 bases between. The CDR3 extends over 11 amino acids. Here the CDR3 DNA reads TGCAGTGCCCCCGGGGATCATGGCTACACCTTC. Translating it yields CSAPGDHGYTF.

The rearrangement links TRBV6-5 to TRBJ1-2; D call uncertain. V dropped 9 bases and J dropped 2 bases, with 10 bases sitting between them. The CDR3 extends over 12 amino acids. Per germline, CDR1 MNHEY and CDR2 SVGAGI. The CDR3 here is CASYFLNYGYTF. As DNA, the CDR3 is TGTGCCAGTTACTTCTTGAACTATGGCTACACCTTC.

This clone was seen ten or more times. The V call is TRBV5-8, the J call TRBJ1-1; no clear D. Trimming removed 4 bases from V and 5 bases from J, with 6 bases in between. The CDR3 is made up of 11 amino acids. Germline V gene data show CDR1 as SGHTS and CDR2 as YDEGEE. The CDR3 DNA reads TGTGCCAGCAGCCTTCGGACTGAAGCTTTCTTT. This translates into CASSLRTEAFF.

CDR3 bases: TGTGCCAGCAGTTTAGCGTGGACAGGGGGCTCACCCCTCCACTTT. Protein sequence: CASSLAWTGGSPLHF. The rearrangement links TRBV27 to TRBJ1-6, with 11 bases that match TRBD1. Germline values: CDR1 MNHEY, CDR2 SMNVEV (reference sequence). CDR3 length: 15 residues. V was clipped by 2 bases and J by 10 bases; unmatched bases: 4.

The chain uses TRBV5-6 and TRBJ2-7, with TRBD2 identical over 9 bases. The V segment lost 4 bases and the J segment 9 bases; nucleotides outside the gene matches: 5. The CDR3 is 12 residues long. In germline, CDR1 is SGHDT, CDR2 YYEEEE. CDR3 loop: CASSQQRGVQYF. CDR3 nucleotide sequence: TGTGCCAGCAGCCAACAGCGGGGGGTGCAGTACTTC. The variable domain in full, with the rest retrieved from reference TRBV5-6 and TRBJ2-7, is DAGVTQSPTHLIKTRGQQVTLRCSPKSGHDTVSWYQQALGQGPQFIFQYYEEEERQRGNFPDRFSGHQFPNYSSELNVNALLLGDSALYLCASSQQRGVQYFGPGTRLTVT.

The genes are TRBV7-9 and TRBJ2-6; unclear D gene. Germline lookup yields CDR1 SEHNR and CDR2 FQNEAQ (reference sequence). The length of the CDR3 is 15 residues. Trimming removed 5 bases from V and 2 bases from J, with 10 bases in between. The CDR3 bases are TGTGCCAGCAGCCTGGGCCCAACTGGGGCCAACGTCCTGACTTTC. Residues: CASSLGPTGANVLTF. Looking up the rest from reference TRBV7-9 and TRBJ2-6 gives the full variable domain: DTGVSQNPRHKITKRGQNVTFRCDPISEHNRLYWYRQTLGQGPEFLTYFQNEAQLEKSRLLSDRFSAERPKGSFSTLEIQRTEQGDSAMYLCASSLGPTGANVLTFGAGSRLTVL.

As DNA, the CDR3 is TGTGCCAGTAGTATAGTTTCGGGCACGGGCGGCTACACCTTC. Its protein is CASSIVSGTGGYTF. This chain uses TRBV19 with TRBJ1-2, with unresolved D. Germline V CDR1 and CDR2: LNHDA, SQIVND (reference sequence). This CDR3 is built from 14 residues. The V end lost 1 base, the J end lost 8 bases, and 14 bases lay between the germline ends. The variable domain in full, completed from reference TRBV19 and TRBJ1-2, reads DGGITQSPKYLFRKEGQNVTLSCEQNLNHDAMYWYRQDPGQGLRLIYYSQIVNDFQKGDIAEGYSVSREKKESFPLTVTSAQKNPTAFYLCASSIVSGTGGYTFGSGTRLTVV.

The chain uses TRBV7-8 and TRBJ2-7; D may be TRBD2 (6 bases). Germline loops: CDR1 SGHVS, CDR2 FQNEAQ. V was clipped by 5 bases and J by 6 bases, with 17 bases between them. This CDR3 has 14 residues. DNA of the CDR3: TGTGCCAGCAGCATGACCGGGACTTCCCTCGAGCAGTACTTC. It specifies CASSMTGTSLEQYF.

This rearrangement joins TRBV6-1 to TRBJ2-7; 9 bases agree with TRBD2. The length of the CDR3 is 15 residues. J lost 5 bases, V lost 1 base, and 6 bases had no gene match. In germline, CDR1 is MNHNS, CDR2 SASEGT. The CDR3 loop reads CASSEGLAGRNEQYF. The CDR3 DNA reads as TGTGCCAGCAGTGAAGGCCTAGCGGGGAGGAACGAGCAGTACTTC.

The DNA of the CDR3 is TGTGCCAGCAGCGTACGGGGGGACTACACAGATACGCAGTATTTT. The encoded protein is CASSVRGDYTDTQYF. This chain uses TRBV9 with TRBJ2-3; 7 bases line up with TRBD2. V shed 1 base and J 2 bases; nucleotides not matched to a gene: 4. The germline CDR1 and CDR2 sequences are SGDLS and YYNGEE. This CDR3 spans 15 amino acids.

The chain has TRBV29-1 and TRBJ1-2, with TRBD1 identical over 11 bases. CDR1 is SQVTM and CDR2 is ANQGSEA in the germline V gene. CDR3 size: 16 residues. J lost 4 bases, V lost 4 bases, and 11 bases had no gene match. Here the CDR3 reads CSVGLTRDRGSYGYTF. CDR3 coding DNA: TGCAGCGTTGGTCTGACAAGGGACAGGGGGAGCTATGGCTACACCTTC.